This TCR beta chain was sequenced in a study of blood T cell repertoires in COVID-19. In the study overall: Researchers got acute and convalescent COVID-19 samples from the United States, Italy and Spain.

The method was immunoSEQ multiplex PCR; TCRdb's version includes in-frame clones alone and lacks a portion of them. The sample lists about 200,000 clones, about 83% seen once, with 4.8% in the top ten. There are 14 residues in the CDR3. CDR1 and CDR2 from the germline V gene are LGHDT and YNNKEL (reference sequence). Trimming removed 1 base from V and 7 bases from J, with 13 bases in between. The rearrangement joins TRBV3-1 (or the pseudogene TRBV3-2) to TRBJ1-1; possibly TRBD1 for D (5 bases). This clonotype originated in a woman aged 50 to 65 who had been exposed to COVID-19. The sequenced material came from PBMCs or T cells enriched from blood (not recorded which). The CDR3 sequence is CASSQGWERGEAFF. In DNA, the CDR3 is TGTGCCAGCAGCCAAGGGTGGGAAAGGGGTGAAGCTTTCTTT.